A selection of T cell receptor beta chains follows, all from one sample in a study of naive CD8 T cells in extremely preterm neonates. Produced via immunoSEQ multiplex PCR; TCRdb's table is partial and in-frame only. Found here are roughly 5,000 clones, 97% of them singletons; the top ten hold roughly 0.5%. Sequencing was carried out using naive CD8+ T cells from cord blood. All receptors come from a newborn in good health. CDR3s include the opening cysteine and the closing phenylalanine or tryptophan. The order of the fields is CDR3 protein, CDR3 DNA, D gene, V gene, J gene, clone size. D genes are given only for firm matches. A clone size is listed for some rows: how often the clone was seen (once, few, many), or a class if it is expanded.

CDR3aa: CASSYGRGADNEQFF
CDR3nt: TGTGCCAGCAGTTACGGCAGGGGTGCGGACAATGAGCAGTTCTTC
d_gene: -
v_gene: TRBV6-5
j_gene: TRBJ2-1
abundance: -

CDR3aa: CAISESTGGQETQYF
CDR3nt: TGTGCCATCAGTGAGTCGACAGGAGGCCAAGAGACCCAGTACTTC
d_gene: -
v_gene: TRBV10-3
j_gene: TRBJ2-5
abundance: -

CDR3aa: CASSYIGGGNTGELFF
CDR3nt: TGTGCCAGCAGTTACATCGGGGGGGGGAACACCGGGGAGCTGTTTTTT
d_gene: TRBD2
v_gene: TRBV6-5
j_gene: TRBJ2-2
abundance: -

CDR3aa: CALTGGEGNTIYF
CDR3nt: TGTGCCCTTACAGGCGGTGAAGGAAACACCATATATTTT
d_gene: -
v_gene: TRBV2
j_gene: TRBJ1-3
abundance: -

CDR3aa: CASSPLSWGGPGGELFF
CDR3nt: TGTGCCAGCAGCCCCCTTTCGTGGGGGGGGCCGGGCGGGGAGCTGTTTTTT
d_gene: -
v_gene: TRBV7-2
j_gene: TRBJ2-2
abundance: once

CDR3aa: CASSPIGGGSTDTQYF
CDR3nt: TGTGCCAGCAGCCCGATCGGGGGGGGGAGCACAGATACGCAGTATTTT
d_gene: TRBD2
v_gene: TRBV9
j_gene: TRBJ2-3
abundance: once

CDR3aa: CASSQGLGYTF
CDR3nt: TGTGCCAGCAGCCAAGGTTTAGGCTACACCTTC
d_gene: -
v_gene: TRBV4-2
j_gene: TRBJ1-2
abundance: -

CDR3aa: CASSLPTQGNEQFF
CDR3nt: TGTGCCAGCAGTTTACCCACTCAGGGGAATGAGCAGTTCTTC
d_gene: -
v_gene: TRBV27
j_gene: TRBJ2-1
abundance: -

CDR3aa: CASSSSDRASSGANVLTF
CDR3nt: TGTGCCAGTAGTTCGTCGGACAGGGCAAGCTCTGGGGCCAACGTCCTGACTTTC
d_gene: TRBD1
v_gene: TRBV19
j_gene: TRBJ2-6
abundance: once

CDR3aa: CASGLGQNTGELFF
CDR3nt: TGTGCCAGCGGCCTGGGGCAGAACACCGGGGAGCTGTTTTTT
d_gene: -
v_gene: TRBV7-3
j_gene: TRBJ2-2
abundance: -

CDR3aa: CASSLGRLAGDQFF
CDR3nt: TGTGCCAGCAGCTTGGGGAGACTAGCGGGGGATCAGTTCTTC
d_gene: TRBD2
v_gene: TRBV5-6
j_gene: TRBJ2-1
abundance: -

CDR3aa: CAWSRSQGIHEQYF
CDR3nt: TGTGCCTGGAGTAGGTCCCAGGGTATCCACGAGCAGTACTTC
d_gene: -
v_gene: TRBV30
j_gene: TRBJ2-7
abundance: once

CDR3aa: CASSFLKTSGGLGQETQYF
CDR3nt: TGTGCCAGCAGCTTTTTAAAGACTAGCGGGGGCCTGGGCCAAGAGACCCAGTACTTC
d_gene: TRBD2
v_gene: TRBV11-1
j_gene: TRBJ2-5
abundance: -

CDR3aa: CASSLPDRSNQPQHF
CDR3nt: TGTGCCAGCAGCTTACCGGACAGGAGCAATCAGCCCCAGCATTTT
d_gene: TRBD1
v_gene: TRBV11-3
j_gene: TRBJ1-5
abundance: -

CDR3aa: CASSIDQSSGYEQYF
CDR3nt: TGTGCCAGTAGTATAGATCAAAGTAGCGGGTACGAGCAGTACTTC
d_gene: TRBD2
v_gene: TRBV19
j_gene: TRBJ2-7
abundance: -

CDR3aa: CASSPTGGRGYEQYF
CDR3nt: TGTGCCAGCAGCCCCACAGGGGGTAGGGGGTACGAGCAGTACTTC
d_gene: TRBD1
v_gene: TRBV9
j_gene: TRBJ2-7
abundance: -

CDR3aa: CASSGRYNYGYTF
CDR3nt: TGTGCCAGCAGTGGCAGATATAACTATGGCTACACCTTC
d_gene: -
v_gene: TRBV2
j_gene: TRBJ1-2
abundance: -

CDR3aa: CASSGLEDSYEQYF
CDR3nt: TGTGCCAGCAGCGGACTCGAGGACTCCTACGAGCAGTACTTC
d_gene: -
v_gene: TRBV11-2
j_gene: TRBJ2-7
abundance: -

CDR3aa: CASSWTGDNEQFF
CDR3nt: TGTGCCAGCAGTTGGACAGGGGACAATGAGCAGTTCTTC
d_gene: TRBD1
v_gene: TRBV27
j_gene: TRBJ2-1
abundance: -

CDR3aa: CASTASGGQETQYF
CDR3nt: TGTGCCAGCACCGCCAGCGGGGGCCAAGAGACCCAGTACTTC
d_gene: TRBD2
v_gene: TRBV27
j_gene: TRBJ2-5
abundance: -

CDR3aa: CASSEHGNNEQFF
CDR3nt: TGCGCCAGCAGTGAGCACGGGAACAATGAGCAGTTCTTC
d_gene: -
v_gene: TRBV10-1
j_gene: TRBJ2-1
abundance: few

CDR3aa: CASSLELQGANYGYTF
CDR3nt: TGTGCCAGCAGCTTAGAATTACAGGGGGCTAACTATGGCTACACCTTC
d_gene: TRBD1
v_gene: TRBV11-2
j_gene: TRBJ1-2
abundance: -

CDR3aa: CASSWSRDTGSNEQYF
CDR3nt: TGTGCCAGCAGCTGGTCCCGGGACACCGGTTCGAACGAGCAGTACTTC
d_gene: -
v_gene: TRBV5-6
j_gene: TRBJ2-7
abundance: -

CDR3aa: CASSVAGNEQFF
CDR3nt: TGTGCCAGCAGCGTAGCAGGGAATGAGCAGTTCTTC
d_gene: -
v_gene: TRBV9
j_gene: TRBJ2-1
abundance: -

CDR3aa: CASSSESGTDIHYGYTF
CDR3nt: TGTGCCAGCAGCTCTGAGTCCGGGACAGATATTCACTATGGCTACACCTTC
d_gene: TRBD1
v_gene: TRBV5-4
j_gene: TRBJ1-2
abundance: -

CDR3aa: CASSLIPGDREYGYTF
CDR3nt: TGTGCCAGCAGCTTAATCCCGGGGGACAGGGAGTATGGCTACACCTTC
d_gene: TRBD1
v_gene: TRBV7-9
j_gene: TRBJ1-2
abundance: -

CDR3aa: CASSPITSGGPGRTDTQYF
CDR3nt: TGCGCCAGCAGCCCGATTACTAGCGGGGGGCCGGGGAGGACAGATACGCAGTATTTT
d_gene: TRBD2
v_gene: TRBV4-1
j_gene: TRBJ2-3
abundance: -

CDR3aa: CASSQGAFSTDTQYF
CDR3nt: TGTGCCAGCAGCCAGGGAGCGTTTAGCACAGATACGCAGTATTTT
d_gene: -
v_gene: TRBV14
j_gene: TRBJ2-3
abundance: -

CDR3aa: CASSWTSGGTGELFF
CDR3nt: TGCGCCAGCAGCTGGACTAGCGGGGGCACCGGGGAGCTGTTTTTT
d_gene: TRBD2
v_gene: TRBV5-1
j_gene: TRBJ2-2
abundance: -

CDR3aa: CASSWTGDSNQPQHF
CDR3nt: TGCGCCAGCAGCTGGACAGGGGATAGCAATCAGCCCCAGCATTTT
d_gene: TRBD1
v_gene: TRBV5-1
j_gene: TRBJ1-5
abundance: -

CDR3aa: CSAWAGVGLFF
CDR3nt: TGCAGTGCTTGGGCGGGGGTGGGACTGTTTTTT
d_gene: -
v_gene: TRBV20-1
j_gene: TRBJ1-4
abundance: -

CDR3aa: CAGKSGLAGTDTQYF
CDR3nt: TGTGCCGGAAAATCGGGACTAGCGGGCACAGATACGCAGTATTTT
d_gene: TRBD2
v_gene: TRBV6-5
j_gene: TRBJ2-3
abundance: once

CDR3aa: CASSVGSRARGGTGELFF
CDR3nt: TGTGCCAGCAGCGTTGGGTCCAGGGCCAGGGGTGGGACCGGGGAGCTGTTTTTT
d_gene: -
v_gene: TRBV28
j_gene: TRBJ2-2
abundance: -

CDR3aa: CASSSPTSGADEQYF
CDR3nt: TGTGCCAGCAGTTCCCCGACTAGCGGGGCGGACGAGCAGTACTTC
d_gene: TRBD2
v_gene: TRBV27
j_gene: TRBJ2-7
abundance: -

CDR3aa: CASSFGRAGTDTQYF
CDR3nt: TGTGCCAGCAGTTTCGGCAGGGCGGGGACAGATACGCAGTATTTT
d_gene: -
v_gene: TRBV27
j_gene: TRBJ2-3
abundance: -

CDR3aa: CASSSGTEAYGYTF
CDR3nt: TGTGCCAGCAGCTCCGGGACAGAAGCTTATGGCTACACCTTC
d_gene: TRBD1
v_gene: TRBV5-6
j_gene: TRBJ1-2
abundance: -

CDR3aa: CASSSGRLTNTEAFF
CDR3nt: TGTGCCAGCAGCTCGGGGAGACTCACGAACACTGAAGCTTTCTTT
d_gene: -
v_gene: TRBV11-2
j_gene: TRBJ1-1
abundance: -

CDR3aa: CASSADFTDTQYF
CDR3nt: TGTGCCAGCAGCGCGGACTTTACAGATACGCAGTATTTT
d_gene: -
v_gene: TRBV5-4
j_gene: TRBJ2-3
abundance: -

CDR3aa: CASSIIGSWNTEAFF
CDR3nt: TGTGCCAGTAGTATTATCGGGAGCTGGAACACTGAAGCTTTCTTT
d_gene: -
v_gene: TRBV19
j_gene: TRBJ1-1
abundance: -

CDR3aa: CASSERDRGITGELFF
CDR3nt: TGTGCCAGCAGCGAACGGGACAGGGGGATAACCGGGGAGCTGTTTTTT
d_gene: TRBD1
v_gene: TRBV7-9
j_gene: TRBJ2-2
abundance: -

CDR3aa: CASSLSGANTGELFF
CDR3nt: TGTGCCAGCAGCTTGTCCGGGGCGAACACCGGGGAGCTGTTTTTT
d_gene: -
v_gene: TRBV5-5
j_gene: TRBJ2-2
abundance: -

CDR3aa: CASSPGLPLNEQFF
CDR3nt: TGTGCCAGTAGTCCGGGACTACCTCTCAATGAGCAGTTCTTC
d_gene: TRBD2
v_gene: TRBV19
j_gene: TRBJ2-1
abundance: -

CDR3aa: CASSFWSASYEQYF
CDR3nt: TGTGCCAGCAGCTTCTGGAGCGCCTCCTACGAGCAGTACTTC
d_gene: -
v_gene: TRBV5-6
j_gene: TRBJ2-7
abundance: -

CDR3aa: CASSPQDTLQETQYF
CDR3nt: TGCGCCAGCAGCCCACAGGATACTCTACAAGAGACCCAGTACTTC
d_gene: -
v_gene: TRBV4-1
j_gene: TRBJ2-5
abundance: -

CDR3aa: CATREGTEAFF
CDR3nt: TGTGCCACCCGTGAGGGAACTGAAGCTTTCTTT
d_gene: -
v_gene: TRBV6-5
j_gene: TRBJ1-1
abundance: -

CDR3aa: CASSLGLAGGRNEQFF
CDR3nt: TGTGCCAGCAGCTTAGGCCTAGCGGGGGGGCGAAATGAGCAGTTCTTC
d_gene: TRBD2
v_gene: TRBV11-2
j_gene: TRBJ2-1
abundance: -

CDR3aa: CASSHTGRAGDEQYF
CDR3nt: TGCGCCAGCAGCCATACGGGACGGGCGGGAGACGAGCAGTACTTC
d_gene: TRBD2
v_gene: TRBV10-1
j_gene: TRBJ2-7
abundance: -

CDR3aa: CASSRSRASTDTQYF
CDR3nt: TGTGCCAGTAGTCGGAGCAGGGCTAGCACAGATACGCAGTATTTT
d_gene: -
v_gene: TRBV19
j_gene: TRBJ2-3
abundance: -

CDR3aa: CAPTRQGGNEKLFF
CDR3nt: TGCGCCCCCACGCGACAGGGGGGAAATGAAAAACTGTTTTTT
d_gene: TRBD1
v_gene: TRBV10-1
j_gene: TRBJ1-4
abundance: -

CDR3aa: CASSIGLLNYNEQFF
CDR3nt: TGTGCCAGTAGTATAGGCCTACTGAACTACAATGAGCAGTTCTTC
d_gene: -
v_gene: TRBV19
j_gene: TRBJ2-1
abundance: -